This T cell receptor beta chain emerged from a study of cytomegalovirus exposure and HLA in healthy donors. Turning to the study itself: Unique TCR beta sequences numbering approximately 120 million came from 150 million to 200 million T cells in an earlier analysis. Findings and limits, study-wide: A later analysis showed HLA-associated TCR beta chains outstripping equally common others in clonal expansion. It was approximately 170 TCR beta chains that were listed as cytomegalovirus-associated. HLA restriction was apparent for most CMV-associated TCR beta chains in a later analysis.

With 60 Vbeta and 13 Jbeta primers, the PCR was carried out. Here immunoSEQ multiplex PCR was the method, and the copy in TCRdb shows in-frame clones only, minus some. The table records about 190,000 clones, roughly 77% of them present only once. Notes on this clone: Its target is not known.

CDR1 is LGHNA, CDR2 YNFKEQ, per germline. This CDR3 has 15 amino acids. The germline V and J ends were trimmed by 0 bases and 11 bases, with 17 bases remaining between them. The sequencing sample was made of PBMCs. The source is a young man in good health and CMV-seropositive. The J gene is TRBJ1-3, the V gene TRBV4-2; D ambiguous. CDR3 protein: CASSQEAQTTDPIYF. As DNA, the CDR3 is TGTGCCAGCAGCCAAGAAGCCCAGACGACTGACCCCATATATTTT.